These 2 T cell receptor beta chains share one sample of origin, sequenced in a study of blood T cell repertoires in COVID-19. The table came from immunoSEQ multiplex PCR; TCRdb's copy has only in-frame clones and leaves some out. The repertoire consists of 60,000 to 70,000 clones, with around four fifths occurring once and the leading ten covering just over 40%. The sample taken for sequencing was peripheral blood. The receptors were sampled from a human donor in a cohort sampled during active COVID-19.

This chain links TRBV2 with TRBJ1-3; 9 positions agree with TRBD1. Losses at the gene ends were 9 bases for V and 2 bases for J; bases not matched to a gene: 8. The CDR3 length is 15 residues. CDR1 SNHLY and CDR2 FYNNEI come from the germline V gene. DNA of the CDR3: TGTGCCAGTTCCCTACAGGGGGCGCCTGGAAACACCATATATTTT. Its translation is CASSLQGAPGNTIYF.

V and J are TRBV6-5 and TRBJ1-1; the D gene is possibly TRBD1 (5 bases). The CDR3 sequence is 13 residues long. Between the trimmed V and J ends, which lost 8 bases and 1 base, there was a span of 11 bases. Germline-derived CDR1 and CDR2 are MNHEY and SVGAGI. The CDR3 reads CASSLTANTEAFF. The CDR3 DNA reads TGTGCCAGCTCCTTGACAGCGAACACTGAAGCTTTCTTT.